These 5 T cell receptor beta chains were all obtained from the same sample, sequenced in a study of T cells in Graves' hyperthyroidism and ophthalmopathy. RNA transcripts provided the source from which TCR beta CDR3 regions were amplified. In the first-round RT-PCR of the TCR CDR3, the HTBI primer set was used. TCRdb passed the multiplex PCR reads through MiXCR, listing each CDR3 protein once. The sample carries some 600,000 distinct CDR3 sequences, roughly 50% recorded once. Sequencing input: peripheral blood or thyroid tissue (not recorded which). The source of these receptors is a woman aged 18-30 years with Graves' hyperthyroidism.

The rearrangement joins TRBV25-1 to TRBJ2-5; TRBD2 agrees at 12 bases. Trimming took 6 bases from V and 4 from J; bases not matched to a gene: 6. CDR1 and CDR2 from the germline V gene are MGHDK and SYGVNS. This CDR3 has 15 residues. The DNA for the CDR3 is TGTGCCAGCAGCCAAGAGGGACTAGCGGGAGAGACCCAGTACTTC. This translates into CASSQEGLAGETQYF.

CDR3 residues: CASSFAGPTYEQYF. CDR3 DNA sequence: TGTGCCAGCAGTTTTGCGGGACCAACCTACGAGCAGTACTTC. The chain carries TRBV7-3 and TRBJ2-7; D possibly corresponds to TRBD2 (6 bases). V was cut by 6 bases and J by 2 bases, with 14 bases left in between. Germline CDR1 reads SGHTA; CDR2 reads FQGTGA. The CDR3 is 14 amino acids.

The V gene is TRBV7-9, the J gene TRBJ1-1; the match to TRBD1 covers 8 bases. CDR1 is SEHNR, CDR2 FQNEAQ, per germline (reference sequence). The length of the CDR3 is 15 residues. Trimming at V came to 3 bases and at J to 1 base, leaving 4 bases not matched to a gene. CDR3 amino acids: CASSFLGTGNTEAFF. The CDR3 DNA follows: TGTGCCAGCAGCTTCTTGGGGACAGGGAACACTGAAGCTTTCTTT.

There are many counts of this clonotype. The CDR3 protein is CASSDTWSGDEKLFF. CDR3 nucleotide sequence: TGCGCCAGCAGTGACACTTGGAGCGGGGATGAAAAACTGTTTTTT. This chain connects TRBV10-2 to TRBJ1-4; D not certain. Germline CDR1 WSHSY, CDR2 SAAADI. There are 15 residues in the CDR3. Trimming pared 3 bases from V and 6 bases from J, leaving 14 bases between.

The chain is built from TRBV7-2 and TRBJ2-5; 11 positions agree with TRBD2. After removal of 0 bases from V and 4 bases from J, the junction contained 4 bases not matched to a gene. The length of the CDR3 is 16 residues. CDR1 SGHTA and CDR2 FQGNSA come from the germline V gene. The CDR3 protein is CASSLALAGGSETQYF. CDR3 nucleotide sequence: TGTGCCAGCAGCTTAGCGCTAGCGGGAGGCTCAGAGACCCAGTACTTC. The full variable domain, completed using reference TRBV7-2 and TRBJ2-5, is GAGVSQSPSNKVTEKGKDVELRCDPISGHTALYWYRQSLGQGLEFLIYFQGNSAPDKSGLPSDRFSAERTGGSVSTLTIQRTQQEDSAVYLCASSLALAGGSETQYFGPGTRLLVL.